Below are 3 T cell receptor beta chains sequenced from a single sample in a study of shared clonotypes between healthy human individuals. The assay was immunoSEQ multiplex PCR, and TCRdb's table has in-frame clones only and misses some. The sample has around 700,000 clones, around four fifths seen once. Material for sequencing was memory CD4+ T cells sorted from blood. The subset denotes: CD45RA-negative fraction. Every receptor here comes from a woman in her twenties or thirties in good health.

The V and J genes are TRBV5-1 and TRBJ2-1, with 10 bases fitting TRBD2. Germline values: CDR1 SGHRS, CDR2 YFSETQ. CDR3 size: 17 residues. J was trimmed by 0 bases and V by 2 bases; bases with no gene match: 5. In DNA form, the CDR3 reads TGCGCCAGCAGCTTTAGGCCTAGCGGGAGCTCCTACAATGAGCAGTTCTTC. It specifies CASSFRPSGSSYNEQFF.

This rearrangement joins TRBV7-3 to TRBJ2-2; TRBD1 matches 11 bases. The CDR3 spans 15 residues. CDR1 is SGHTA and CDR2 is FQGTGA in the germline V gene. V lost 5 bases, J lost 7 bases, and 6 bases stayed unmatched. The CDR3: CASSPGQGASGELFF. The DNA of the CDR3 is TGTGCCAGCAGCCCAGGACAGGGGGCTAGCGGGGAGCTGTTTTTT. Combining the CDR3 with reference TRBV7-3 and TRBJ2-2 gives the whole variable domain GAGVSQTPSNKVTEKGKYVELRCDPISGHTALYWYRQSLGQGPEFLIYFQGTGAADDSGLPNDRFFAVRPEGSVSTLKIQRTERGDSAVYLCASSPGQGASGELFFGEGSRLTVL.

This clone was detected only a few times. The chain is built from TRBV6-1 and TRBJ1-2; D gene ambiguous. V lost 1 base, J lost 4 bases, and 1 base lay in between. The CDR3 loop spans 11 amino acids. Germline lookup yields CDR1 MNHNS and CDR2 SASEGT. CDR3 in amino acids: CASSEGYGYTF. The CDR3 nucleotides are TGTGCCAGCAGTGAAGGCTATGGCTACACCTTC.